The 21 T cell receptor beta chains below were found in one sample sequenced in a study of Tregs in tolerant kidney transplant recipients. Only in-frame clones appear in the TCRdb table, and some are missing; sequencing was by immunoSEQ multiplex PCR. The sample yields fewer than 20,000 clones, approximately 85% seen once. Sequenced: Tregs from blood. The receptors were sampled from a human donor in good health.

The chain combines TRBV7-6 with TRBJ2-1; 13 nucleotides match TRBD2. The CDR3 is 17 amino acids. Germline V gene sequence: CDR1 SGHVS, CDR2 FNYEAQ. J gave up 1 base and V 3 bases, and 3 bases lay outside the gene matches. The DNA of the CDR3 is TGTGCCAGCAGCTTGACTAGCGGGAGGTTATCCTACAATGAGCAGTTCTTC. This encodes CASSLTSGRLSYNEQFF.

The chain links TRBV7-2 to TRBJ2-3; D call uncertain. V was shortened by 4 bases and J by 1 base, with 6 bases between the two germline ends. The CDR3 has 13 amino acids. The germline CDR1 and CDR2 sequences are SGHTA and FQGNSA. The CDR3 spells CASSYVRTDTQYF. CDR3 bases: TGTGCCAGCAGCTACGTACGCACAGATACGCAGTATTTT.

The genes are TRBV5-8 and TRBJ1-2; 7 bases agree with TRBD1. The V gene's germline CDR1 is SGHTS and CDR2 YDEGEE. Trimming cost V 0 bases and J 4 bases; bases outside gene matches: 3. This CDR3 region has 14 residues. CDR3 DNA sequence: TGTGCCAGCAGCTTGGCGGAGGGGGCCTATGGCTACACCTTC. Its translation: CASSLAEGAYGYTF. Together with reference TRBV5-8 and TRBJ1-2, the CDR3 gives the full variable domain: EAGVTQSPTHLIKTRGQQATLRCSPISGHTSVYWYQQALGLGLQFLLWYDEGEERNRGNFPPRFSGRQFPNYSSELNVNALELEDSALYLCASSLAEGAYGYTFGSGTRLTVV.

The sample holds one count of this clone. The rearrangement joins TRBV15 to TRBJ1-1; no clear D. Germline lookup yields CDR1 LNHNV and CDR2 YYDKDF (reference sequence). The CDR3 spans 13 residues. V was pared by 2 bases and J by 1 base, with 5 bases between. CDR3 residues: CATSRKGNTEAFF. In nucleotides, the CDR3 is TGTGCCACCAGCAGAAAGGGGAACACTGAAGCTTTCTTT.

The chain employs TRBV4-3 and TRBJ1-1; 9 bases match TRBD1. The CDR3 spans 15 residues. Germline V CDR1 and CDR2: LGHNA, YSLEER. V was pared by 0 bases and J by 8 bases, with 7 bases of the junction left unmatched. Written as DNA, the CDR3 is TGCGCCAGCAGCCAAGACGGACAGGGGATCTTGGAAGCTTTCTTT. This translates into CASSQDGQGILEAFF.

This rearrangement joins TRBV28 to TRBJ1-2; possible D gene TRBD1, 5 bases. V was cut by 2 bases and J by 4 bases, with 11 bases left in between. The CDR3 extends over 14 amino acids. CDR1 is MDHEN, CDR2 SYDVKM, per germline. CDR3 region: CASSLGGTAYGYTF. The CDR3 bases are TGTGCCAGCAGTTTAGGGGGGACGGCCTATGGCTACACCTTC.

The chain is built from TRBV6-5 and TRBJ1-2; 9 nucleotides agree with TRBD1. V trimming: 6 bases; J trimming: 2 bases; junction bases outside the gene matches: 4. Germline V CDR1 and CDR2: MNHEY, SVGAGI. The CDR3 covers 14 residues. As DNA, the CDR3 is TGTGCCAGCAGAGGGACAGGGCGAAACTATGGCTACACCTTC. It translates to CASRGTGRNYGYTF.

Regarding this clone: This likely traces to a read error, being one base from a far larger clone. The same CDR3 also results from other DNA sequences found in this sample. The chain couples TRBV5-1 to TRBJ1-2; a weak D match, TRBD1 (5 bases). This CDR3 is built from 13 residues. The germline CDR1 and CDR2 sequences are SGHRS and YFSETQ. DNA of the CDR3: TGTGCCAGCAGCTCCCTTAGACAGTATGGCTACACCTTC. This sequence encodes CASSSLRQYGYTF.

A few counts support this clone. DNA of the CDR3: TGTGCCAGCAGCCAAGACGCAGGGTATTCACCCCTCCACTTT. It translates to CASSQDAGYSPLHF. The V call is TRBV14, the J call TRBJ1-6; D perhaps matches TRBD1 (5 bases). Germline assignment: CDR1 SGHDN and CDR2 FVKESK. The V end lost 0 bases, the J end lost 8 bases, and 8 bases lay between the germline ends. This CDR3 contains 14 residues.

The chain recombines TRBV7-9 with TRBJ2-2; no definite D call. Germline V gene data show CDR1 as SEHNR and CDR2 as FQNEAQ (reference sequence). Trimming shortened V by 3 bases and J by 7 bases, and 6 bases separated the two germline ends. This CDR3 contains 12 residues. Here the CDR3 DNA reads TGTGCCAGCAGCTTTGAGGTCGGGGAGCTGTTTTTT. This codes for CASSFEVGELFF. The variable domain in full, with the rest retrieved from reference TRBV7-9 and TRBJ2-2, is DTGVSQNPRHKITKRGQNVTFRCDPISEHNRLYWYRQTLGQGPEFLTYFQNEAQLEKSRLLSDRFSAERPKGSFSTLEIQRTEQGDSAMYLCASSFEVGELFFGEGSRLTVL.

This clone appeared once. The rearrangement joins TRBV30 to TRBJ1-6; D uncertain. The CDR3 has 13 residues. The germline CDR1 and CDR2 sequences are GTSNPN and SVGIG (reference sequence). The V gene lost 2 bases and the J gene lost 9 bases, with 11 bases spanning the gap. The CDR3: CAWSLGRFSPLHF. For the CDR3, the DNA is TGTGCCTGGAGTCTAGGGCGGTTTTCACCCCTCCACTTT.

The chain employs TRBV30 and TRBJ2-7, with no clear D. Germline assignment: CDR1 GTSNPN and CDR2 SVGIG (reference sequence). V lost 0 bases, J lost 4 bases, and 7 bases lay in between. The CDR3 is 12 amino acids. The CDR3 bases are TGTGCCTGGAGTGTACATGGATACGAGCAGTACTTC. Translation: CAWSVHGYEQYF.

This clone turned up a few times. The gene calls are TRBV21-1 and TRBJ1-6; TRBD1 is the table's D call and was not checked against the DNA. TRBV21-1 counts as a pseudogene. CDR3 length: 16 residues. CDR3 region: CASSKDHARGNSPLHF. CDR3 DNA: TGTGCCAGCAGCAAAGATCACGCCAGGGGTAATTCACCCCTCCACTTT.

This chain uses TRBV13 with TRBJ2-1, with D unclear. Trimming pared 0 bases from V and 4 bases from J, leaving 10 bases between. The CDR3 totals 15 residues. Germline lookup yields CDR1 PRHDT and CDR2 FYEKMQ (reference sequence). For the CDR3, the DNA is TGTGCCAGCAGCTTAGGTCACGGAACGTACAATGAGCAGTTCTTC. Protein sequence: CASSLGHGTYNEQFF.

The rearrangement joins TRBV4-3 to TRBJ1-2; 7 nucleotides line up with TRBD1. Germline CDR1 and CDR2: LGHNA and YSLEER. The ends lost 5 bases at V and 2 bases at J; junction bases unmatched: 8. The CDR3 is made up of 15 amino acids. As DNA, the CDR3 is TGCGCCAGCAGCTGGACAGGCACGTCGAACTATGGCTACACCTTC. As protein: CASSWTGTSNYGYTF.

This clone came up once. This chain joins TRBV6-1 and TRBJ2-2, with 11 bases fitting TRBD2. Trimming took 6 bases from V and 0 from J; bases not matched to a gene: 0. The CDR3 contains 15 residues. Germline V lookup: CDR1 MNHNS, CDR2 SASEGT. The CDR3 region has the DNA TGTGCCAGCAGACTAGCGGGAGCGAACACCGGGGAGCTGTTTTTT. Residues: CASRLAGANTGELFF.

The chain joins TRBV5-1 to TRBJ2-3, with TRBD2 matching over 9 bases. The CDR3 has 16 amino acids. V shed 0 bases and J 7 bases; nucleotides not matched to a gene: 9. Germline loops: CDR1 SGHRS, CDR2 YFSETQ. DNA of the CDR3: TGCGCCAGCAGCTTGGCCGGCGGGGGGGCCACGAATACGCAGTATTTT. It is translated as CASSLAGGGATNTQYF.

The chain carries TRBV4-2 and TRBJ2-5; possibly TRBD2 for D (6 bases). Germline V CDR1 and CDR2: LGHNA, YNFKEQ. V shed 2 bases and J shed 3 bases, with 13 bases lying between them. There are 15 residues in the CDR3. The CDR3 DNA reads TGTGCCAGCAGCCAACGGGACTTTATGGAAGAGACCCAGTACTTC. Its protein is CASSQRDFMEETQYF.

This clone was picked up one time. This same CDR3 is encoded by further DNA sequences in the sample. The CDR3 bases are TGCGCCAGCAGCTTGGAAGGCGGAAACACCGGGGAGCTGTTTTTT. Its translation is CASSLEGGNTGELFF. The chain carries TRBV5-1 and TRBJ2-2, with D uncertain. V gave up 0 bases and J gave up 2 bases, with 8 bases separating them. This CDR3 contains 15 residues. Germline-derived CDR1 and CDR2 are SGHRS and YFSETQ.

The V gene is TRBV10-1, the J gene TRBJ1-6; D is perhaps TRBD1 (6 bases). The ends were cut back, 4 bases at V and 7 bases at J, with 20 bases in the middle. The CDR3 totals 17 residues. The germline gives CDR1 WNHNN, CDR2 SYGVQD (reference sequence). The CDR3 coding sequence is TGCGCCAGCAGTGTGGGGGGGCGATGGGAGGGGAATTCACCCCTCCACTTT. Translating it yields CASSVGGRWEGNSPLHF.

The chain recombines TRBV19 with TRBJ2-1; maybe TRBD2 (7 bases). This CDR3 has 14 residues. Germline lookup yields CDR1 LNHDA and CDR2 SQIVND (reference sequence). Trimming pared 6 bases from V and 3 bases from J, leaving 12 bases between. The CDR3 nucleotides read TGTGCCAGTAGCTTCGGGGGGCGCTACAATGAGCAGTTCTTC. It specifies CASSFGGRYNEQFF.